This is a list of T cell receptor beta chains from one sample in a study of breast tumors, draining lymph nodes, adjacent tissues. TCRdb called the multiplex PCR reads again in MiXCR, with one record for every CDR3 protein. The data contain over 150,000 distinct CDR3 sequences, approximately 33% of them singletons. Sequenced input: axillary lymph node tissue. Every receptor here comes from a female donor with breast cancer. Some clones in this sample may be carry-over from other donors' samples. Both conserved end residues are part of each CDR3. Fields, in order: clone size, V gene, J gene, D gene, CDR3 DNA, CDR3 protein. The D gene is left open where the match is weak. Only some rows state a clone size, as once, few, many or a class for expanded clones.

clone size: many
V gene: TRBV5-1
J gene: TRBJ2-7
D gene: TRBD2
CDR3 DNA: TGCGCCAGCAGCATAGGGACTAGCGGGAGTGGCGAGCAGTACTTC
CDR3 protein: CASSIGTSGSGEQYF

clone size: -
V gene: TRBV10-3
J gene: TRBJ2-5
D gene: TRBD2
CDR3 DNA: TGTGCCATCAGTCGGAGGGGTCTAGCGGGGCAAGAGACCCAGTACTTC
CDR3 protein: CAISRRGLAGQETQYF

clone size: many
V gene: TRBV28
J gene: TRBJ2-1
D gene: TRBD2
CDR3 DNA: TGTGCCAGCAGCCTCGGGACTAGTCTCCATGAGCAGTTCTTC
CDR3 protein: CASSLGTSLHEQFF

clone size: -
V gene: TRBV5-4
J gene: TRBJ2-2
D gene: TRBD2
CDR3 DNA: TGTGCCAGCAGCTTAGGACTAGCGGGGGGAGGAACCGGGGAGCTGTTTTTT
CDR3 protein: CASSLGLAGGGTGELFF

clone size: many
V gene: TRBV7-8
J gene: TRBJ1-2
D gene: -
CDR3 DNA: TGTGCCAGCAGCTTAGCGGGAACAGGGATCTATGGCTACACCTTC
CDR3 protein: CASSLAGTGIYGYTF

clone size: many
V gene: TRBV6-1
J gene: TRBJ2-7
D gene: TRBD1
CDR3 DNA: TGTGCCAGCAGTGAAGGGGGGACAGGCGGGCAGTACTTC
CDR3 protein: CASSEGGTGGQYF

clone size: -
V gene: TRBV7-3
J gene: TRBJ1-2
D gene: -
CDR3 DNA: TGTGCCAGCAGCTCCGGCCTGGGTGTCTATGGCTACACCTTC
CDR3 protein: CASSSGLGVYGYTF

clone size: many
V gene: TRBV7-9
J gene: TRBJ1-2
D gene: TRBD1
CDR3 DNA: TGTGCCAGCAGCCCGCCCGGCCTCGACAGGGAACCCTTCGACTATGGCTACACCTTC
CDR3 protein: CASSPPGLDREPFDYGYTF

clone size: many
V gene: TRBV5-5
J gene: TRBJ1-2
D gene: TRBD1
CDR3 DNA: TGTGCCAGCAGCTTTACAGGGGCCGCGACGTCCTATGGCTACACCTTC
CDR3 protein: CASSFTGAATSYGYTF

clone size: -
V gene: TRBV12-3/TRBV12-4
J gene: TRBJ2-3
D gene: -
CDR3 DNA: TGTGCCAGCAGGTCAGGGGGGGGATCCAGTGAGCAGTATTTT
CDR3 protein: CASRSGGGSSEQYF

clone size: many
V gene: TRBV4-1
J gene: TRBJ1-2
D gene: -
CDR3 DNA: TGCGCCAGCACCCCACAAACAGGCAGGCACTATGGCTACACCTTC
CDR3 protein: CASTPQTGRHYGYTF

clone size: few
V gene: TRBV11-2
J gene: TRBJ1-1
D gene: TRBD1
CDR3 DNA: TGTGCCAGCAGCTTAGTAACCGGACAGGACACTGAAGCTTTCTTT
CDR3 protein: CASSLVTGQDTEAFF

clone size: many
V gene: TRBV20-1
J gene: TRBJ2-5
D gene: -
CDR3 DNA: TGCAGTGCTCTCTCGGACTGGGGGCAAGAGACCCAGTACTTC
CDR3 protein: CSALSDWGQETQYF

clone size: many
V gene: TRBV29-1
J gene: TRBJ2-3
D gene: TRBD2
CDR3 DNA: TGCAGCGTTGTTGGGAGGGCGGGAACAGATACGCAGTATTTT
CDR3 protein: CSVVGRAGTDTQYF

clone size: once
V gene: TRBV5-1
J gene: TRBJ1-5
D gene: -
CDR3 DNA: TGCGCCAGCAGCACAGGACTAAGCACAGATACGCAGCATTTT
CDR3 protein: CASSTGLSTDTQHF

clone size: -
V gene: TRBV20-1
J gene: TRBJ2-7
D gene: TRBD1
CDR3 DNA: TGCAGTGCAAATGAACGGTACAGGGGCTCCTACGAGCAGTACTTC
CDR3 protein: CSANERYRGSYEQYF

clone size: many
V gene: TRBV6-2/TRBV6-3
J gene: TRBJ1-6
D gene: -
CDR3 DNA: TGTGCCAGCAGCTTTGTTTTCATAAGGACAGCCAATTCACCCCTCCACTTT
CDR3 protein: CASSFVFIRTANSPLHF

clone size: few
V gene: TRBV20-1
J gene: TRBJ2-7
D gene: -
CDR3 DNA: TGCAGTGCTGGGGGGTCAGGACTTTCCTCCGAGCAGTACTTC
CDR3 protein: CSAGGSGLSSEQYF

clone size: few
V gene: TRBV12-3/TRBV12-4
J gene: TRBJ1-1
D gene: -
CDR3 DNA: TGTGCCAGCAGTGCCAACATGAACACTGAAGCTTTCTTT
CDR3 protein: CASSANMNTEAFF

clone size: many
V gene: TRBV19
J gene: TRBJ2-7
D gene: TRBD1
CDR3 DNA: TGTGCCAGTAGTATGGGGACAGGGGGGTACGAGCAGTACTTC
CDR3 protein: CASSMGTGGYEQYF

clone size: many
V gene: TRBV20-1
J gene: TRBJ2-1
D gene: -
CDR3 DNA: TGCAGTGCTAGCACGAGCGGTCTTACTAGCTCCTACAATGAGCAGTTCTTC
CDR3 protein: CSASTSGLTSSYNEQFF

clone size: -
V gene: TRBV6-1
J gene: TRBJ1-6
D gene: TRBD1
CDR3 DNA: TGTGCCAGCAGTGCTGGACAGGGAGGCTCACCCCTCCACTTT
CDR3 protein: CASSAGQGGSPLHF

clone size: many
V gene: TRBV6-2/TRBV6-3
J gene: TRBJ2-7
D gene: -
CDR3 DNA: TGTGCCAGCACCGGCAGGCGTTACTACGAGCAGTACTTC
CDR3 protein: CASTGRRYYEQYF

clone size: many
V gene: TRBV19
J gene: TRBJ1-2
D gene: -
CDR3 DNA: TGTGCCAGTAGTATCGCCGACGGAGGGGGGCCCAATCTCTTCTATGGCTACACCTTC
CDR3 protein: CASSIADGGGPNLFYGYTF

clone size: many
V gene: TRBV7-9
J gene: TRBJ2-5
D gene: -
CDR3 DNA: TGTGCCAGCAGCTTAGAAGCCCAAGAGACCCAGTACTTC
CDR3 protein: CASSLEAQETQYF

clone size: few
V gene: TRBV6-5
J gene: TRBJ2-1
D gene: TRBD2
CDR3 DNA: TGTGCCAGCAGTCAGGGACTAGCGGGAGACAATGAGCAGTTCTTC
CDR3 protein: CASSQGLAGDNEQFF

clone size: many
V gene: TRBV6-1
J gene: TRBJ2-3
D gene: TRBD1
CDR3 DNA: TGTGCCAGCAGTGAAAGGACAGGAGCTAGCACAGATACGCAGTATTTT
CDR3 protein: CASSERTGASTDTQYF

clone size: many
V gene: TRBV5-1
J gene: TRBJ2-7
D gene: -
CDR3 DNA: TGCGCCAGCAGCTACGGGAGCCAACTACGAGAGCAGTACTTC
CDR3 protein: CASSYGSQLREQYF

clone size: many
V gene: TRBV6-1
J gene: TRBJ1-2
D gene: -
CDR3 DNA: TGTGCCAGCAGTGAAGTTGGGGGCGCAGGATGCACCTTC
CDR3 protein: CASSEVGGAGCTF

clone size: many
V gene: TRBV7-2
J gene: TRBJ2-3
D gene: -
CDR3 DNA: TGTGCCAGCAGCTCCTACGGGGATACGCAGTATTTT
CDR3 protein: CASSSYGDTQYF

clone size: -
V gene: TRBV6-5
J gene: TRBJ2-3
D gene: TRBD2
CDR3 DNA: TGTGCCAGCAGTTCGGGGGGGCCCATAGATACGCAGTATTTT
CDR3 protein: CASSSGGPIDTQYF

clone size: many
V gene: TRBV5-6
J gene: TRBJ2-7
D gene: -
CDR3 DNA: TGTGCCAGCAGACTTACTGCGCAAGCCTACGAGCAGTACTTC
CDR3 protein: CASRLTAQAYEQYF

clone size: -
V gene: TRBV7-3
J gene: TRBJ2-1
D gene: TRBD1
CDR3 DNA: TGTGCCAGCAGTTCCACTAGGACAGGGATCGATGAGCGGTTCTTC
CDR3 protein: CASSSTRTGIDERFF

clone size: many
V gene: TRBV5-1
J gene: TRBJ1-2
D gene: TRBD1
CDR3 DNA: TGCGCCAGCCGAACCGGGACAGTTAACGGCTATGGCTACACCTTC
CDR3 protein: CASRTGTVNGYGYTF

clone size: once
V gene: TRBV20-1
J gene: TRBJ2-4
D gene: TRBD2
CDR3 DNA: TGCAGTGCTAGGGGGACTAGTCGTAGGTGCAAAAACATTCAGTACTTC
CDR3 protein: CSARGTSRRCKNIQYF

clone size: -
V gene: TRBV20-1
J gene: TRBJ1-1
D gene: -
CDR3 DNA: TGCAGTGCTAGAGTTGCAGGCCGGTACACTGAAGCTTTCTTT
CDR3 protein: CSARVAGRYTEAFF

clone size: many
V gene: TRBV7-8
J gene: TRBJ2-3
D gene: -
CDR3 DNA: TGTGCCAGCAGCTTGGACTTAAGCACAGATACGCAGTATTTT
CDR3 protein: CASSLDLSTDTQYF

clone size: many
V gene: TRBV5-8
J gene: TRBJ2-3
D gene: TRBD1
CDR3 DNA: TGTGCCAGCACTCAGGGGGTTTCTAGCACAGATACGCAGTATTTT
CDR3 protein: CASTQGVSSTDTQYF

clone size: few
V gene: TRBV6-5
J gene: TRBJ2-1
D gene: -
CDR3 DNA: TGTGCCAGCAGTCACTCGAAGTATCACGAGCAGTTCTTC
CDR3 protein: CASSHSKYHEQFF

clone size: -
V gene: TRBV24-1
J gene: TRBJ1-2
D gene: -
CDR3 DNA: TGTGCCACCAGTGATTTGCGGGAGGGGGGCTACACCTTC
CDR3 protein: CATSDLREGGYTF

clone size: many
V gene: TRBV20-1
J gene: TRBJ1-5
D gene: -
CDR3 DNA: TGCAGTGCTAACTCTTTACAGGGTCCTAGCAATCAGCCCCAGCATTTT
CDR3 protein: CSANSLQGPSNQPQHF